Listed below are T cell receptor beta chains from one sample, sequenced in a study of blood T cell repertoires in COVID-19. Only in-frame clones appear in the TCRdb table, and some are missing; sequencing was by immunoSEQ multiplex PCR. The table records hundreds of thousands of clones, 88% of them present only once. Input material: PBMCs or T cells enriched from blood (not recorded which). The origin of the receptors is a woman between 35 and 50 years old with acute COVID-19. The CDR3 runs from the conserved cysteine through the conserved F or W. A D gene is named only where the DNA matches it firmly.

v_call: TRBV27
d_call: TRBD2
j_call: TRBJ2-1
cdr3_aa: CASSLASGVWNEQFF

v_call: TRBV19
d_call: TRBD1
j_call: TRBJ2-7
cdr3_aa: CASSQGTGAYEQYF

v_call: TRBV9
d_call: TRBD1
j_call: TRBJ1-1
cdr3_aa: CASSPQTGGIGEAFF

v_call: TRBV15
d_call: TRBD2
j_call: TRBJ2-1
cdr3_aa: CATSRGTSGGSSYNEQFF

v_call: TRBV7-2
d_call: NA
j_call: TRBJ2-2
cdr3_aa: CASSSTGSGELFF

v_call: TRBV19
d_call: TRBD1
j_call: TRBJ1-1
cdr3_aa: CASSLNTGAGPEAFF

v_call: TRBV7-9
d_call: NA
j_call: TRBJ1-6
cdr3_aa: CASSSGNSPLHF

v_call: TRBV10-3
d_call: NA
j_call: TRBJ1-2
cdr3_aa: CAISAPTGVNYGYTF

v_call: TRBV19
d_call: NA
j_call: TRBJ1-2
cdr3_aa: CASSIVRAQYGYTF

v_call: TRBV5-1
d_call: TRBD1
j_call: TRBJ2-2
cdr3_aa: CASSRYLQGAFTGELFF

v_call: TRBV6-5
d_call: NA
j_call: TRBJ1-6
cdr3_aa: CASSDGGNSPLHF

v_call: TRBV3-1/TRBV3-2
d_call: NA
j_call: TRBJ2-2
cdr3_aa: CASSPRASTGELFF

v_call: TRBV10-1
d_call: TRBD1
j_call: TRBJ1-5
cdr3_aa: CARTSQTGTGSNQPQHF

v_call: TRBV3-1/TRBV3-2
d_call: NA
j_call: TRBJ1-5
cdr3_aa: CASSQAGGDQPQHF

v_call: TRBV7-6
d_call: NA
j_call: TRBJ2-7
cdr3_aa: CASSFGGRAAPYEQYF

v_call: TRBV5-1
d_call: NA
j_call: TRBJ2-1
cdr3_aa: CASSQGGWYNEQFF

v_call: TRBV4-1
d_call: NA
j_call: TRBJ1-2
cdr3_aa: CASSQYREANYGYTF

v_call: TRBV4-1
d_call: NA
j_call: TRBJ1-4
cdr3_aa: CASSQVATASNEKLFF

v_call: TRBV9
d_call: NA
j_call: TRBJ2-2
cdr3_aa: CASSVEGDTGELFF

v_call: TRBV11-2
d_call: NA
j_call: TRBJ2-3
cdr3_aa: CASSLRGGFGRTDTQYF

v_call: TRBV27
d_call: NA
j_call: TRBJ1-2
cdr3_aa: CASSPAGVNYGYTF

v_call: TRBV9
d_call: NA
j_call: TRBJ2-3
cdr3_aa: CASSASGTITDTQYF

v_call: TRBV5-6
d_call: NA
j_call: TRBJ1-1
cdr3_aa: CASSLLPGQGIF

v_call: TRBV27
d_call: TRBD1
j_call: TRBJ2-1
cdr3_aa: CASSSHRGLGSYNEQFF

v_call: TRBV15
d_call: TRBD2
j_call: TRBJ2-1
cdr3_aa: CATSRDLSASGGYNEQFF

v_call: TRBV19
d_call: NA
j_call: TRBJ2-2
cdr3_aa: CASSIGQIPTGELFF

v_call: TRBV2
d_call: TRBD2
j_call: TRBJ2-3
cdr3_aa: CASNERGTEGDTQYF